Included here is one T cell receptor beta chain sequence, with context. TCRdb's table, derived via immunoSEQ multiplex PCR, lists solely in-frame clones and lacks some. The table shows over 200,000 clones, with over 75% occurring only once. This sample was included in a study of control samples from healthy donors and cancer patients. Germline V gene sequence: CDR1 SGHTS, CDR2 YDEGEE. With 5 bases removed from V and 8 bases from J, the gap between germline ends came to 16 bases. The CDR3 spans 13 residues. The sequence was obtained from an older woman with lung cancer. The chain employs TRBV5-8 and TRBJ1-2; D is unclear. The sequencing sample was made of PBMCs. CDR3 sequence reads: CASRLSGSEGYTF. As DNA, the CDR3 is TGTGCCAGCAGACTGTCGGGGAGTGAGGGCTACACCTTC.